This entry lists 10 T cell receptor beta chains sequenced from one sample in a study of T-cell memory formation after mild COVID-19. TCRdb recomputed calls from the 5' RACE reads with MiXCR, one row per CDR3 protein. Seen here are hundreds of thousands of distinct CDR3 sequences, 20% observed once, and the top ten hold about 12%. Sequencing was carried out using PBMCs or a T cell subset sorted from them (not recorded which). These receptors were obtained from an adult woman who had mild COVID-19 (a few samples of this study predate the infection). Cell type and time point are not known.

The chain links TRBV3-1 to TRBJ2-1, with TRBD2 as a possible D gene (6 bases). V lost 0 bases and J lost 12, with 12 bases in between. Germline CDR1 is LGHDT and CDR2 is YNNKEL (reference sequence). The CDR3 loop spans 13 amino acids. CDR3 protein: CASSQEVGAGQFF. CDR3 DNA: TGTGCCAGCAGCCAAGAGGTAGGAGCGGGGCAGTTCTTC.

The chain links TRBV6-4 to TRBJ2-2; maybe TRBD1 (5 bases). This CDR3 is built from 14 residues. V was clipped by 0 bases and J by 4 bases, with 6 bases between them. Germline loops: CDR1 MRHNA, CDR2 SNTAGT. The CDR3 bases are TGTGCCAGCAGTGACTCCAGGGCCACCGGGGAGCTGTTTTTT. Protein: CASSDSRATGELFF.

This chain uses TRBV15 with TRBJ2-7; D is possibly TRBD1 (6 bases). The CDR3 loop spans 14 amino acids. Germline V gene lookup returns CDR1 LNHNV and CDR2 YYDKDF (reference sequence). The germline V and J ends were trimmed by 3 bases and 0 bases, with 9 bases remaining between them. The CDR3 reads CATSRTDSSYEQYF. The CDR3 DNA reads TGTGCCACCAGCAGGACGGACAGCTCCTACGAGCAGTACTTC.

The rearrangement uses TRBV25-1 and TRBJ2-7, with D possibly TRBD2 on 5 matching bases. This CDR3 contains 13 residues. V lost 10 bases, J lost 2 bases, and 15 bases lay in between. The V gene's germline CDR1 is MGHDK and CDR2 SYGVNS. The CDR3 DNA is TGTGCCACCAAGCTAGCAGACCCCTACGAGCAGTACTTC. Protein product: CATKLADPYEQYF.

In DNA form, the CDR3 reads TGTGCCAGCAGCTTAGGGAGACTAGTAGACACCTACAATGAGCAGTTCTTC. Translating it yields CASSLGRLVDTYNEQFF. V is TRBV7-9 and J is TRBJ2-1, with D possibly being TRBD2 (6 bases). From germline, CDR1 is SEHNR and CDR2 FQNEAQ (reference sequence). V was pared by 1 base and J by 2 bases, with 15 bases between. This CDR3 comprises 17 residues.

V and J are TRBV7-2 and TRBJ2-3; 8 nucleotides agree with TRBD2. V was clipped by 5 bases and J by 0 bases; unmatched bases: 7. Per the germline V gene, CDR1 is SGHTA and CDR2 is FQGNSA. This CDR3 is built from 16 residues. CDR3 protein: CASSPREGTSTDTQYF. The CDR3 nucleotides are TGTGCCAGCAGCCCCCGGGAGGGTACTAGCACAGATACGCAGTATTTT.

The V gene is TRBV6-2 or TRBV6-3, the J gene TRBJ2-7, with 11 bases aligning to TRBD2. Looked up from germline, CDR1 is MNHEY and CDR2 is SVGEGT. V lost 6 bases, J lost 4 bases, and 2 bases stayed unmatched. The CDR3 totals 13 residues. The CDR3: CASRSSGRYEQYF. CDR3 sequence (DNA): TGTGCCAGCAGATCTAGCGGGAGGTACGAGCAGTACTTC.

This rearrangement joins TRBV2 to TRBJ2-3; D may be TRBD1 (5 bases). The germline V gene has CDR1 SNHLY and CDR2 FYNNEI. This CDR3 has 14 amino acids. V shed 6 bases and J shed 3 bases, with 13 bases lying between them. CDR3 protein: CASRPLAGTDTQYF. The CDR3 DNA is TGTGCCAGCAGACCCTTGGCAGGGACAGATACGCAGTATTTT.

This rearrangement joins TRBV3-1 to TRBJ1-3; D is possibly TRBD1 (5 bases). V was cut by 0 bases and J by 5 bases, with 11 bases left in between. Germline V gene lookup returns CDR1 LGHDT and CDR2 YNNKEL (reference sequence). This CDR3 comprises 15 residues. The CDR3 spells CASSQDYQGRNTIYF. In DNA form, the CDR3 reads TGTGCCAGCAGCCAAGATTACCAGGGAAGAAACACCATATATTTT.

The chain carries TRBV20-1 and TRBJ2-3; the match to TRBD2 covers 16 bases. This CDR3 contains 16 residues. Germline V gene sequence: CDR1 DFQATT, CDR2 SNEGSKA (reference sequence). Trimming cost V 1 base and J 8 bases; bases outside gene matches: 6. DNA of the CDR3: TGCAGTGCTAGAGCCGGGACTAGCGGGGGGGTGTCTACGCAGTATTTT. It is translated as CSARAGTSGGVSTQYF.